The 25 T cell receptor beta chains below all came from one sample that was sequenced in a study of patients and donors after allogeneic stem cell transplantation. TCRdb reprocessed the RT-PCR reads via MiXCR and lists one record per CDR3 protein. The sample has 150,000 to 250,000 distinct CDR3 sequences, around two fifths seen once. The sample was blood, either unsorted or a sorted T cell fraction (not recorded which). The receptors were gathered from a human donor who was either an allogeneic HSCT recipient or a stem cell or donor lymphocyte infusion donor (not recorded which). It is not recorded whose cells these are; they may come from a transplant donor.

The table lists this clonotype with a few counts. J is TRBJ2-3 and V is TRBV7-9; D is possibly TRBD1 or TRBD2 (7 bases each). The CDR3 extends over 14 amino acids. Germline V lookup: CDR1 SEHNR, CDR2 FQNEAQ (reference sequence). V lost 6 bases, J lost 6 bases, and 16 bases lay in between. The chain's CDR3 is CASSPTGRADTQYF. The DNA for the CDR3 is TGTGCCAGCAGTCCGACAGGGAGGGCCGATACGCAGTATTTT.

This chain links TRBV7-9 with TRBJ2-3; 9 bases map to TRBD2. In germline, CDR1 is SEHNR, CDR2 FQNEAQ (reference sequence). V was clipped by 3 bases and J by 5 bases; unmatched bases: 6. There are 15 residues in the CDR3. The CDR3 here is CASSFIAGEIDTQYF. CDR3 sequence (DNA): TGTGCCAGCAGCTTTATAGCGGGAGAGATAGATACGCAGTATTTT.

This clonotype has a handful of counts. J is TRBJ2-7 and V is TRBV5-5; 9 bases fit TRBD1. CDR1 is SGHKS and CDR2 is YYEKEE in the germline V gene (reference sequence). The CDR3 runs 15 residues. Trimming took 0 bases from V and 5 from J; bases not matched to a gene: 6. The CDR3: CASSLVGQGLHEQYF. CDR3 nucleotide sequence: TGTGCCAGCAGCTTGGTGGGACAGGGACTCCACGAGCAGTACTTC.

This sequence joins TRBV20-1 and TRBJ1-2; D remains ambiguous. V gave up 7 bases and J gave up 8 bases, with 17 bases separating them. The CDR3 is 12 residues long. Germline V lookup: CDR1 DFQATT, CDR2 SNEGSKA (reference sequence). CDR3 nucleotides: TGCAGTGATCGCAGCGCCAATATCGGCTACACCTTC. Its protein product is CSDRSANIGYTF.

A few counts support this clonotype. The chain has TRBV5-1 and TRBJ2-2; D might be TRBD2 (6 bases). The CDR3 totals 15 residues. CDR1 and CDR2 (germline): SGHRS, YFSETQ. Trimming removed 1 base at V and 6 bases at J, with 13 bases between. In nucleotides, the CDR3 is TGCGCCAGCAGCTTGATAGCGGTGGAGCCCGGGGAGCTGTTTTTT. This gives the protein CASSLIAVEPGELFF.

CDR3 sequence: CASSQDPTSYEQYF. DNA of the CDR3: TGCGCCAGCAGCCAAGATCCCACTAGCTACGAGCAGTACTTC. This rearrangement joins TRBV4-3 to TRBJ2-7; perhaps TRBD2 as D (5 bases). V was pared by 0 bases and J by 3 bases, with 9 bases between. CDR1 and CDR2 from the germline V gene are LGHNA and YSLEER. This CDR3 is 14 amino acids long.

Concerning this clonotype itself: One end of the junction does not line up with germline, which may come from a read error. The CDR3 DNA follows: TGTGCCAGCAGTTACATTGGGGATGAGCTGTTCTTC. It specifies CASSYIGDELFF. This chain uses TRBV6-6 with TRBJ2-1, with D uncertain. Germline loops: CDR1 MNHNY, CDR2 SVGAGI (reference sequence). The CDR3 runs to 12 residues.

The chain uses TRBV5-5 and TRBJ2-1; the match to TRBD2 covers 11 bases. Germline V gene lookup returns CDR1 SGHKS and CDR2 YYEKEE (reference sequence). This CDR3 spans 16 amino acids. J gave up 5 bases and V 4 bases, and 8 bases lay outside the gene matches. The CDR3, as DNA: TGTGCCAGCAGCCCCCAGACTAGCGGGGTCCACAATGAGCAGTTCTTC. Translated, it gives CASSPQTSGVHNEQFF.

The chain combines TRBV11-3 with TRBJ1-1; TRBD1 might be the D (5 bases). The CDR3 spans 17 residues. Deletions cut 3 bases from V and 1 base from J, with 18 bases between. The germline V gene has CDR1 SGHNT and CDR2 YENEEA. Here the CDR3 DNA reads TGTGCCAGCAGCTTGGGGCCCGTGAGGTCTGCGAACACTGAAGCTTTCTTT. This translates into CASSLGPVRSANTEAFF.

There are a few counts of this clonotype. The chain employs TRBV9 and TRBJ1-1; perhaps TRBD1 as D (6 bases). The germline V and J ends were trimmed by 7 bases and 5 bases, with 27 bases remaining between them. The CDR3 length is 17 residues. In germline, CDR1 is SGDLS, CDR2 YYNGEE. The CDR3 nucleotides are TGTGCCAGCTCAGCACCAATCCGGGGGGGCGCGGATACTGAAGCTTTCTTT. Amino acid sequence: CASSAPIRGGADTEAFF.

The table lists this clonotype with a few counts. The genes are TRBV27 and TRBJ1-1; maybe TRBD1 (5 bases). Germline lookup yields CDR1 MNHEY and CDR2 SMNVEV (reference sequence). The CDR3 totals 13 residues. V was trimmed by 5 bases and J by 5 bases, leaving 12 bases between them. Here the CDR3 reads CASSPQGRTEAFF. In DNA, the CDR3 is TGTGCCAGCAGTCCCCAGGGCCGTACTGAAGCTTTCTTT.

This clonotype has a handful of counts. The chain recombines TRBV10-3 with TRBJ2-1, with 7 bases that match TRBD1. J gave up 4 bases and V 10 bases, and 10 bases lay outside the gene matches. Per germline, CDR1 ENHRY and CDR2 SYGVKD. The CDR3 is made up of 14 amino acids. The CDR3 loop reads CATFPGQSYNEQFF. The CDR3 DNA follows: TGTGCCACGTTTCCGGGACAGAGTTACAATGAGCAGTTCTTC.

The V and J genes are TRBV2 and TRBJ2-1; possible D gene TRBD2, 5 bases. The V and J ends lost 4 bases and 8 bases respectively, with 18 bases between them. The CDR3 consists of 15 residues. CDR1 and CDR2 (germline): SNHLY, FYNNEI. The CDR3 reads CASSGMEVLRDEQFF. DNA for the CDR3: TGTGCCAGCAGTGGAATGGAGGTACTCCGCGATGAGCAGTTCTTC.

A note on this clonotype: Mismatch with germline at one junction end may stem from a read error. The V and J genes are TRBV3-1 and TRBJ2-1; D remains ambiguous. The CDR3 contains 11 residues. The germline V gene encodes CDR1 LGHDT and CDR2 YNNKEL (reference sequence). In DNA, the CDR3 is TGTGCCGGCAGTCATACTTATGAGCAGTTCTTC. Its protein product is CAGSHTYEQFF.

The rearrangement joins TRBV5-6 to TRBJ1-1; 7 bases agree with TRBD1. Germline V gene lookup returns CDR1 SGHDT and CDR2 YYEEEE. The CDR3 loop spans 14 amino acids. Trimming cost V 5 bases and J 1 base; bases outside gene matches: 5. CDR3 amino acids: CASSFNRGNTEAFF. In nucleotides, the CDR3 is TGTGCCAGCAGTTTCAACAGGGGGAACACTGAAGCTTTCTTT.

The rearrangement uses TRBV12-3 or TRBV12-4 and TRBJ1-2; D call uncertain. The ends were cut back, 6 bases at V and 8 bases at J, with 19 bases in the middle. CDR3 length equals 14 residues. In DNA form, the CDR3 reads TGTGCCAGCAGCCCCACCTTGGCTGGCGGCGGCTACACCTTC. It encodes CASSPTLAGGGYTF.

This clonotype was seen a few times. The chain carries TRBV18 and TRBJ1-6, with a possible D match to TRBD1 (5 bases). Trimming cost V 5 bases and J 7 bases, with 12 bases left between them. Germline V gene sequence: CDR1 KGHSH, CDR2 LQKENI. The CDR3 runs to 14 residues. CDR3 in DNA: TGTGCCAGCTCAGATGACAGCCGAAATTCACCCCTCCACTTT. Its translation is CASSDDSRNSPLHF.

This clonotype has only a few counts. This chain connects TRBV7-9 to TRBJ1-1; D is ambiguous. Trimming removed 0 bases from V and 1 base from J, with 9 bases in between. The CDR3 has 15 amino acids. Germline V gene data show CDR1 as SEHNR and CDR2 as FQNEAQ (reference sequence). CDR3 nucleotides: TGTGCCAGCAGCTTAGCGATAGGCCAGAACACTGAAGCTTTCTTT. Amino acid sequence: CASSLAIGQNTEAFF.

This clonotype was found a few times. The chain uses TRBV12-3 or TRBV12-4 and TRBJ1-2; no clear D gene. Trimming stripped 6 bases from V and 3 bases from J, with 8 bases between. The CDR3 has 12 amino acids. The CDR3, as DNA: TGTGCCAGCAGACTTAGGGACTATGGCTACACCTTC. The encoded protein is CASRLRDYGYTF.

Only a few counts were recorded for this clonotype. V and J are TRBV28 and TRBJ1-2, with D possibly matching TRBD1 (6 bases). Trimming stripped 6 bases from V and 6 bases from J, with 11 bases between. Germline-derived CDR1 and CDR2 are MDHEN and SYDVKM. The CDR3 is 12 amino acids. As DNA, the CDR3 is TGTGCCAGCAGGACTAACAGGGATGGCTACACCTTC. It encodes CASRTNRDGYTF.

This chain's CDR3 is CASSDIGDATYNYGYTF. CDR3 in DNA: TGTGCCAGCAGCGATATAGGGGACGCCACATATAACTATGGCTACACCTTC. The rearrangement joins TRBV7-9 to TRBJ1-2; TRBD1 might be the D (5 bases). The CDR3 sequence is 17 residues long. V was shortened by 5 bases and J by 1 base, with 20 bases between the two germline ends. The V gene's germline CDR1 is SEHNR and CDR2 FQNEAQ (reference sequence).

The chain combines TRBV13 with TRBJ2-7; the match to TRBD2 covers 9 bases. The CDR3 consists of 13 residues. The ends lost 5 bases at V and 3 bases at J; junction bases unmatched: 2. CDR1 and CDR2 from the germline V gene are PRHDT and FYEKMQ (reference sequence). The CDR3 DNA follows: TGTGCCAGCAGCAATAGCGGGAGCTACGAGCAGTACTTC. Protein: CASSNSGSYEQYF.

CDR3 in DNA: TGTGCCAGCAGTCCCTCGATGCAAGGTGCAGATACGCAGTATTTT. It codes for CASSPSMQGADTQYF. The genes are TRBV28 and TRBJ2-3; the D is unclear. The CDR3 is made up of 15 amino acids. In germline, CDR1 is MDHEN, CDR2 SYDVKM. Trimming pared 5 bases from V and 4 bases from J, leaving 16 bases between.

The rearrangement uses TRBV29-1 and TRBJ1-2; D is perhaps TRBD1 (6 bases). V was clipped by 6 bases and J by 8 bases, with 13 bases between them. This CDR3 is 11 amino acids long. Germline V CDR1 and CDR2: SQVTM, ANQGSEA. In nucleotides, the CDR3 is TGCAGCGTCGCAGGGGTGGAAGGCTACACCTTC. Protein sequence: CSVAGVEGYTF.

V usage is TRBV12-3 or TRBV12-4 and J usage is TRBJ2-7, with D unclear. The V end was cut by 10 bases, the J end by 3 bases, with 16 bases between. The CDR3 has 13 amino acids. The CDR3 region is CATARASYYEQYF. For the CDR3, the DNA is TGTGCCACCGCCCGGGCTTCCTACTACGAGCAGTACTTC.